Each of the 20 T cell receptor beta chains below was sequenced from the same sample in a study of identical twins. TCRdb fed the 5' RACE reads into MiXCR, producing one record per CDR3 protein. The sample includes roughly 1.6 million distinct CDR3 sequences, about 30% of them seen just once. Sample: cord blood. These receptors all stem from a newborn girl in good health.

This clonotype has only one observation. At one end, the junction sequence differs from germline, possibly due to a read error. This chain's CDR3 is CAGSLGTGEQYF. For the CDR3, the DNA is TGTGCCGGCAGTTTAGGGACGGGTGAGCAGTACTTC. This chain uses TRBV12-3 or TRBV12-4 with TRBJ2-7, with D perhaps assigned TRBD1 or TRBD2 (5 bases each). This CDR3 spans 12 amino acids.

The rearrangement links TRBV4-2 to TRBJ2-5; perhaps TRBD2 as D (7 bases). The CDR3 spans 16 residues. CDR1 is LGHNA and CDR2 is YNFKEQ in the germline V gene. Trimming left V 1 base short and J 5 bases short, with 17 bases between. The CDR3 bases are TGTGCCAGCAGCCAAGTGCCGGGGGGCCGAATGGAGACCCAGTACTTC. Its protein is CASSQVPGGRMETQYF.

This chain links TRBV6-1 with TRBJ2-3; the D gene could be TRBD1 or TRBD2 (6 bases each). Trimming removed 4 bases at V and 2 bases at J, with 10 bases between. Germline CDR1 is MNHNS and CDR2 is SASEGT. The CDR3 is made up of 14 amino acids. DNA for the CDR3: TGTGCCAGCAGTGCCCCGGGGGCCACAGATACGCAGTATTTT. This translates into CASSAPGATDTQYF.

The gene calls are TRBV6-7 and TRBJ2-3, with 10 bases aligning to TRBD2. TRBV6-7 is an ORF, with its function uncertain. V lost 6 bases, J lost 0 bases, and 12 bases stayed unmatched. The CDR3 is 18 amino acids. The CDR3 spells CASRQVRTSGESTDTQYF. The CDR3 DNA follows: TGTGCCAGCAGGCAGGTCCGGACTAGCGGAGAAAGCACAGATACGCAGTATTTT.

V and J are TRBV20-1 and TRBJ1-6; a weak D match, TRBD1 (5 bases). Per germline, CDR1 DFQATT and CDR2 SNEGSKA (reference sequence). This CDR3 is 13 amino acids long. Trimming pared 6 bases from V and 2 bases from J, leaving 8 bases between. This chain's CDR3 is CSAPTAYNSPLHF. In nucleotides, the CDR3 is TGCAGTGCCCCGACAGCCTATAATTCACCCCTCCACTTT.

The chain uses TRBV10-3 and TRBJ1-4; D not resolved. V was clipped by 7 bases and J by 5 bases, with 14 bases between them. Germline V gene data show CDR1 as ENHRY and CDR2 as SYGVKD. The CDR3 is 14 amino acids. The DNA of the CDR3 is TGTGCCATCACACCCGGCGGACGGAATGAAAAACTGTTTTTT. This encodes CAITPGGRNEKLFF.

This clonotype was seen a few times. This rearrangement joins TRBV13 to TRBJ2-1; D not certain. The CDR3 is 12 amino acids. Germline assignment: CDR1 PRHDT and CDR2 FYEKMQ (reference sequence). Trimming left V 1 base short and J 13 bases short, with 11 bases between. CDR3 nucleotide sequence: TGTGCCAGCAGCTTAGAGGATACGACCCAGTTCTTC. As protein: CASSLEDTTQFF. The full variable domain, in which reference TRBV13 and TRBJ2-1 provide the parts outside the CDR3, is AAGVIQSPRHLIKEKRETATLKCYPIPRHDTVYWYQQGPGQDPQFLISFYEKMQSDKGSIPDRFSAQQFSDYHSELNMSSLELGDSALYFCASSLEDTTQFFGPGTRLTVL.

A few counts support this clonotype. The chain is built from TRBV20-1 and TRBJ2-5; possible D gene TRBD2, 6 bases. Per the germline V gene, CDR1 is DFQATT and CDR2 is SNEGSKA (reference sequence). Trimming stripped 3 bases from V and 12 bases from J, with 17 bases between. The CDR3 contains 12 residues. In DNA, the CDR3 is TGCAGTGCTAGGGGGGATCGGGACTCCGAGTACTTC. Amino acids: CSARGDRDSEYF.

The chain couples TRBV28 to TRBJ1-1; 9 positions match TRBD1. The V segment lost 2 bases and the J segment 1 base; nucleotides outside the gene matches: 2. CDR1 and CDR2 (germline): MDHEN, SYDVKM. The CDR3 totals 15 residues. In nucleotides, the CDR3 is TGTGCCAGCAGTTTAGGGGACAGGGAGAACACTGAAGCTTTCTTT. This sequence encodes CASSLGDRENTEAFF.

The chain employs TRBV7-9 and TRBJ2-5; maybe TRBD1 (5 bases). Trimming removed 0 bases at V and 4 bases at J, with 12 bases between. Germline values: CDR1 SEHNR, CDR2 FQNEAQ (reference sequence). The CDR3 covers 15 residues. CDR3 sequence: CASSLAAQGRETQYF. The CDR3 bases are TGTGCCAGCAGCTTAGCGGCCCAGGGAAGAGAGACCCAGTACTTC.

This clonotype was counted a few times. CDR3 DNA sequence: TGTGCCAGCAGTTCCAAAATACTAGCGGGAGGTTCTTATACCCCCTACGAGCAGTACTTC. Translated: CASSSKILAGGSYTPYEQYF. The chain is built from TRBV28 and TRBJ2-7; 12 bases fit TRBD2. This CDR3 is built from 20 residues. The germline gives CDR1 MDHEN, CDR2 SYDVKM. J gave up 2 bases and V 4 bases, and 18 bases lay outside the gene matches.

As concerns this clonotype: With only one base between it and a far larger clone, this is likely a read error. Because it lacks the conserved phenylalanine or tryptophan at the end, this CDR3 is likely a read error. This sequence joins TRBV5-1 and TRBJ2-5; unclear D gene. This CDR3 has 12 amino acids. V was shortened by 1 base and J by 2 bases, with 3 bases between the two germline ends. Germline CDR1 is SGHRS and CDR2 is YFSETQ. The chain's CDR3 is CASSLRQETQYL. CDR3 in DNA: TGCGCCAGCAGCTTGAGACAAGAGACCCAGTACTTA.

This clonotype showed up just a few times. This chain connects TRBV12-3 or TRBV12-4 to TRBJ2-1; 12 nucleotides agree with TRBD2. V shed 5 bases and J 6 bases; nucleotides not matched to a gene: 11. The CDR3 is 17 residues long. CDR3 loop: CASSPPSLAGGLNEQFF. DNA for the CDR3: TGTGCCAGCAGTCCCCCCTCGCTAGCGGGGGGGCTCAATGAGCAGTTCTTC.

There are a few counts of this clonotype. CDR3 sequence: CASSQIASGRYKNIQYF. DNA of the CDR3: TGTGCCAGCAGTCAAATCGCTAGCGGGAGGTATAAAAACATTCAGTACTTC. The V and J genes are TRBV28 and TRBJ2-4, with 11 nucleotides matching TRBD2. The CDR3 has 17 amino acids. CDR1 and CDR2 from the germline V gene are MDHEN and SYDVKM. The V gene end was trimmed by 5 bases and the J gene end by 4 bases; junction bases not matched to a gene: 10. The complete variable domain, with remaining parts taken from reference TRBV28 and TRBJ2-4, reads DVKVTQSSRYLVKRTGEKVFLECVQDMDHENMFWYRQDPGLGLRLIYFSYDVKMKEKGDIPEGYSVSREKKERFSLILESASTNQTSMYLCASSQIASGRYKNIQYFGAGTRLSVL.

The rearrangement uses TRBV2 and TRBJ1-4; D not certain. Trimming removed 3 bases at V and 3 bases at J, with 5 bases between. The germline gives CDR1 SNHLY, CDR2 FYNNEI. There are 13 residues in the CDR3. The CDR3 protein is CASSDTANEKLFF. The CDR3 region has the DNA TGTGCCAGCAGTGACACGGCTAATGAAAAACTGTTTTTT.

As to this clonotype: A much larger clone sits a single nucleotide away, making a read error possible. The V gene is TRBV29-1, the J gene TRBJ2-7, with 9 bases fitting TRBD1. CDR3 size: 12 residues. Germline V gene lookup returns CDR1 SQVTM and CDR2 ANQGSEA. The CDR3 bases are TGCAGCGTTACCACAGGGGGCTACGAGCGGTACTTC. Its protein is CSVTTGGYERYF.

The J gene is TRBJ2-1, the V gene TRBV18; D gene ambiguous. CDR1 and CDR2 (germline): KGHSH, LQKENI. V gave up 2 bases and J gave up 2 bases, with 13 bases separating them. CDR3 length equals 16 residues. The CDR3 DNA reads TGTGCCAGCTCACCAACGGCAGCCCACGCCTACAATGAGCAGTTCTTC. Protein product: CASSPTAAHAYNEQFF.

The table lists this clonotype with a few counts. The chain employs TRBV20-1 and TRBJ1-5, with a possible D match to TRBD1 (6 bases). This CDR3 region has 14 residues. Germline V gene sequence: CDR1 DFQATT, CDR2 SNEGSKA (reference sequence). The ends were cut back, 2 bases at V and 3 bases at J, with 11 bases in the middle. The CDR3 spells CSARNNRVNQPQHF. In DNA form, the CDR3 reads TGCAGTGCTAGAAACAACAGGGTCAATCAGCCCCAGCATTTT.

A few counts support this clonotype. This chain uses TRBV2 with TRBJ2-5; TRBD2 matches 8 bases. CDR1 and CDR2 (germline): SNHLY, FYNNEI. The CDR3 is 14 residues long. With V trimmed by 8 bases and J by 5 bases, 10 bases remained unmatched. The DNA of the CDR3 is TGTGCCAGCTTCCTCTTGGGCGGGGGGGAGACCCAGTACTTC. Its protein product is CASFLLGGGETQYF.

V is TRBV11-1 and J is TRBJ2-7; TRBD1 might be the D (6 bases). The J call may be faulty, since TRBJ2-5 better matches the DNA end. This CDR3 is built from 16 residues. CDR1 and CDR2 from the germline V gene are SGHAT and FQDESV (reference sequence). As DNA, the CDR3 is TGTGCCAGCAGCTTATCCGCAGCAAGCAGGGGAAAGACCCAGTACTTC. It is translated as CASSLSAASRGKTQYF.